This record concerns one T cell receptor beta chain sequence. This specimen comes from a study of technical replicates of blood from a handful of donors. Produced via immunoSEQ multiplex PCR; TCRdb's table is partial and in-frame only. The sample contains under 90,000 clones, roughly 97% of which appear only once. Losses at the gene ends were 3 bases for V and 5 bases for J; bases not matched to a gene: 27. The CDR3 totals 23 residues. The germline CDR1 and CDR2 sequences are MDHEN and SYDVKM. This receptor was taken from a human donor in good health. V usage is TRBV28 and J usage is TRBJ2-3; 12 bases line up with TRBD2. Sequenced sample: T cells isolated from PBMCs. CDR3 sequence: CASSFSTSWASGRAPMVGDTQYF. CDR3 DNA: TGTGCCAGCAGTTTTTCAACGTCCTGGGCTAGCGGGAGGGCCCCCATGGTTGGAGATACGCAGTATTTT.